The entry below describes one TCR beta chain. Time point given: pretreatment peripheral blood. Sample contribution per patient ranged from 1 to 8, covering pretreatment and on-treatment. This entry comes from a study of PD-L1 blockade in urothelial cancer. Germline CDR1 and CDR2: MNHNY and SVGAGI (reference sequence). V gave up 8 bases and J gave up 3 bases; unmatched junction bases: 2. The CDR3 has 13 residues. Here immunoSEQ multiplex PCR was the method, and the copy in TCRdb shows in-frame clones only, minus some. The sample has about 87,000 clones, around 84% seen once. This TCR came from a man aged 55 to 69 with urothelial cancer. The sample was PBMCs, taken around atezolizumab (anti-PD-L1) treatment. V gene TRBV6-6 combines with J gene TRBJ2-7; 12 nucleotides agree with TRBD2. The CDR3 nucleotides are TGTGCCAGCCTAGCGGGGGGGCACTACGAGCAGTACTTC. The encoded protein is CASLAGGHYEQYF.